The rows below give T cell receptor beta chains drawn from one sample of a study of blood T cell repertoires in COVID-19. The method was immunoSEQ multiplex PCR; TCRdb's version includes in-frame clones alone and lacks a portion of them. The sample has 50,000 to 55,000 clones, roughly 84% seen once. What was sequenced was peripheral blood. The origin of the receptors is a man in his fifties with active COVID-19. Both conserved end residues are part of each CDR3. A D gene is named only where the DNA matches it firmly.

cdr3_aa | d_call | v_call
CASGLVSSGDTQYF | . | TRBV12-5
CASIGGVPNEQYF | . | TRBV2
CASSPETSGRADNEQFF | TRBD2 | TRBV7-9
CASSPRASGYSYNEQFF | TRBD2 | TRBV7-9
CAWSTPVEDDEKLFF | . | TRBV30
CASSLGGGMDTQYF | TRBD2 | TRBV5-4
CASSLVGRGPYEQYF | . | TRBV5-1
CASSAGEDVTQYF | . | TRBV7-8
CAWSEFGGVQETQYF | TRBD2 | TRBV30
CASSYSTGVREKLFF | TRBD1 | TRBV6-2/TRBV6-3
CASSPVGLSGTDTQYF | . | TRBV18
CASSWPSGGLGSTEAFF | . | TRBV5-1
CASSGQGSGGYTF | TRBD1 | TRBV2
CASSLGIGVGYQETQYF | . | TRBV5-1
CASSGGAGGRQETQYF | TRBD2 | TRBV5-4
CASSLLYSYNSPLHF | . | TRBV5-1
CASRTGGRGEQYF | TRBD1 | TRBV2
CASSQGREAFF | . | TRBV4-1
CAISESTDPPGNEQFF | . | TRBV10-3
CATNMGGATYEQYF | TRBD2 | TRBV6-5
CASSPPGLAGGHPGANVLTF | TRBD2 | TRBV5-4
CASSAGTDVSNEQFF | TRBD1 | TRBV6-2/TRBV6-3
CASSLGGYSYNSPLHF | . | TRBV5-1
CASSLQETQYF | . | TRBV18
CAIGERGGETQYF | TRBD2 | TRBV10-3
CASSFGGDYGYTF | . | TRBV7-9
CASSDPGGTDTQYF | . | TRBV5-1
CASSQSGGQETQYF | TRBD2 | TRBV4-1
CASSPRGALGYNEQFF | . | TRBV6-2/TRBV6-3
CASSVVGVSPETQYF | . | TRBV9
CASSLAAGANTEAFF | . | TRBV5-4
CASSYRSIQYF | . | TRBV6-6
CASSQGLAGDETQYF | TRBD2 | TRBV4-1
CASSRDLSYEQYF | . | TRBV12-3/TRBV12-4
CATSFRTGRNTEAFF | TRBD1 | TRBV15
CAWSSLGDQPQHF | . | TRBV30
CASSLWAGGNQETQYF | TRBD2 | TRBV5-1
CASSSRSGTGSDTQYF | TRBD1 | TRBV28
CASNRAGLTDTQYF | . | TRBV5-1
CASSRGGTNNQPQHF | . | TRBV19
CASSSRGTGYLGGYTF | TRBD1 | TRBV7-9
CASRKLQMRLEKLFF | . | TRBV21-1
CASSYYRGVYEQYF | TRBD1 | TRBV6-2/TRBV6-3
CASTPPGTANSPLHF | TRBD1 | TRBV7-2
CASSYSFRGSNTIYF | . | TRBV6-5
CASSSMSGRRSYTF | . | TRBV19
CATGGAGTGELFF | . | TRBV28
CASTPLDRSNEKLFF | TRBD1 | TRBV19
CAISAGGMNTEAFF | . | TRBV10-3